In this sample, the clone carrying this T cell receptor beta chain turned up once. This entry belongs to a study of blood T cell repertoires in COVID-19. Study details: T cells, B-cell-depleted T cells, or PBMCs provided the cDNA or gDNA that served as material.

Adults between about 18 and 95 years of age took part from about 24 US areas. Donors in Cohort 3 counted as recovered after two negative PCRs, clearance, or symptom resolution. This CDR3 region has 16 residues. V shed 1 base, J shed 0 bases, and the junction held 6 bases outside the gene matches. CDR1 is SGHTA, CDR2 FQGNSA, per germline. In the original workflow: Amplification of reference gene primers was used by the study to estimate nucleated cell counts. This table comes from immunoSEQ multiplex PCR, and its TCRdb copy is limited to in-frame clones, with some not included. Clone size and the V and J calls come from that table; the DNA yielded D and trimming. The sample includes about 130,000 clones, 86% of them seen just once.

The chain combines TRBV7-2 with TRBJ2-7; TRBD2 matches 7 bases. This receptor was identified in a woman aged 50 to 65 who had recovered from COVID-19. Sequenced: PBMCs or T cells enriched from blood (not recorded which). DNA of the CDR3: TGTGCCAGCAGCTTAGGGGGGGGTAGGGGCTCCTACGAGCAGTACTTC. Its translation: CASSLGGGRGSYEQYF.